This T cell receptor (beta chain) was captured in a study of blood T cell repertoires in COVID-19. Study as a whole: Acute and convalescent COVID-19 specimens originated in the United States, Italy and Spain. Sources were T cells, B-cell-depleted T cells, or PBMCs; the material itself was cDNA or gDNA.

Source study methods: Amplifying reference gene primers gave estimates of nucleated cell counts. The data were produced by immunoSEQ multiplex PCR, yet TCRdb's version contains in-frame clones alone and is incomplete. That table furnishes V, J and clone size, whereas the DNA furnished D and trimming. The data hold roughly 78,000 clones, with 85% to 90% observed a single time. Germline loops: CDR1 LNHDA, CDR2 SQIVND (reference sequence). V was pared by 5 bases and J by 6 bases, with 11 bases between. The CDR3 is 12 amino acids. This TCR was sampled from a man aged 55 to 70 with acute or convalescent COVID-19. The specimen sequenced was peripheral blood. This chain connects TRBV19 to TRBJ2-7; D possibly corresponds to TRBD2 (5 bases). CDR3 sequence reads: CASSPGVGEQYF. The CDR3 nucleotides read TGTGCCAGTAGTCCCGGGGTGGGCGAGCAGTACTTC.